This T cell receptor beta chain was sequenced during a study of blood T cell repertoires in COVID-19. About the research overall: The United States, Italy and Spain were the sources of the acute and convalescent COVID-19 samples. Sources were T cells, B-cell-depleted T cells, or PBMCs; the material itself was cDNA or gDNA.

The J segment lost 6 bases and the V segment lost 2 bases, leaving 4 bases of the junction unmatched. CDR1 MNHNY and CDR2 SVGAGI come from the germline V gene (reference sequence). The CDR3 has 13 amino acids. Original data processing: Reference gene primer amplification yielded estimated nucleated cell counts. Repertoires were generated with immunoSEQ multiplex PCR, while TCRdb's copy carries only in-frame clones and drops some. That table is the source of V, J and clone size, and D and trimming were worked out from the DNA. The sample contains around 300,000 clones, 88% of which appear only once. The V gene is TRBV6-6, the J gene TRBJ2-7; TRBD1 agrees at 7 bases. The sequence derives from a man younger than 35 with active or convalescent COVID-19. The sequenced sample was peripheral blood. The CDR3 loop reads CASSYPTGSEQYF. DNA of the CDR3: TGTGCCAGCAGTTACCCGACAGGGAGCGAGCAGTACTTC.